Described below is a single TCR beta chain sequence and its context. V lost 4 bases to trimming and J lost 7 bases; unmatched junction nucleotides: 7. In germline, CDR1 is GTSNPN, CDR2 SVGIG (reference sequence). The CDR3 is 13 amino acids. The sample originates from a study of cytomegalovirus exposure and HLA in healthy donors. Primers included in the PCR were 60 Vbeta and 13 Jbeta primers. TCRdb keeps only in-frame clones here, not all; method: immunoSEQ multiplex PCR. The repertoire holds roughly 130,000 clones, with approximately 81% as singletons. At sampling all donors were nominally healthy, likely with unrecorded immune exposures.

The sequenced material came from PBMCs. The chain has TRBV30 and TRBJ1-5; 7 bases are shared with TRBD1. This receptor was taken from a man aged 18 to 30 in good health and CMV-seronegative. The CDR3 here is CAWNTQGEQPQHF. The CDR3 nucleotides read TGTGCCTGGAATACCCAGGGGGAACAGCCCCAGCATTTT. Filled out from reference TRBV30 and TRBJ1-5, the complete variable domain reads SQTIHQWPATLVQPVGSPLSLECTVEGTSNPNLYWYRQAAGRGLQLLFYSVGIGQISSEVPQNLSASRPQDRQFILSSKKLLLSDSGFYLCAWNTQGEQPQHFGDGTRLSIL.